This T cell receptor (beta chain) was recovered during a study of T cells after yellow fever vaccination (dated by TCRdb to the late 2010s). Regarding the complete study: The SMART-Seq v4 Ultra Low Input RNA kit was used to prepare libraries from fractions with low cell numbers. To follow T-cell clones before and after both primary and booster YFV17D yellow fever vaccination, bulk TCR alpha and beta repertoires underwent longitudinal sequencing. Blood samples were taken at several timepoints before and after primary and secondary immunization, and bulk PBMC replicates and cell subsets were isolated. Two healthy male donors, one aged 18 to 30 and one aged 30 to 40 years, made up the cohort.

The germline V gene (reference sequence) yields LNHDA for CDR1 and SQIVND for CDR2. The CDR3 spans 15 residues, from the cysteine through the phenylalanine. The retained sequence is limited to the CDR3, 45 bases, with the frame set at the first base. V loses 2 bases of germline sequence and J loses 1 base, and the interval between the two ends is 11 bases. A remark on this clonotype: The clone's antigen remains unknown. No much larger clone is present one base from it, and per-base qualities are unavailable.

The study at large found these results: Because only a couple of donors were included in the study, the extent to which the findings can be generalized is limited. Most clones expanded after primary vaccination were re-detected after the booster (96% of CD4 and about 88% of CD8), suggesting broad memory maintenance. A small fraction of clonotypes showed up in both the CD4 and CD8 compartments, probably as a result of convergent recombination. Computational filtering was needed because FACS-sorted repertoires could contain abundant contaminating clonotypes from the bulk population. The secondary T-cell response was found to be weaker but faster than the primary response, with a peak reached on day 5 rather than on day 15.

The treatment or condition label corresponds to: live attenuated yellow fever vaccine strain. PBMCs were isolated from peripheral blood using a standard Ficoll-Paque protocol. Dynabeads CD4 and CD8 positive selection kits were used to isolate CD4 and CD8 T-cell fractions. RNA was extracted with TriZol from bulk PBMCs, CD4 and CD8 fractions, and dextramer-positive and dextramer-negative fractions. Synthesis of TCR cDNA relied on 5'RACE template switching, a step that introduced a universal primer site along with unique molecular identifiers. cDNA synthesis was primed from both the TCR alpha and TCR beta constant segments. Library amplification used two PCR steps, and the second PCR step added sample barcodes and sequencing adapters. Sequencing of libraries was performed on Illumina HiSeq 2500 (2x100 bp) or NovaSeq (2x150 bp). Per the original workflow: Demultiplexing of reads and collapsing into UMI consensus sequences were performed with MIGEC, and V(D)J alignment was carried out with MiXCR. Clonotypes responding to the vaccine were identified with edgeR on replicate PBMC samples, with the criteria of FDR below 0.01 and a log2 fold change above 5 up to day 15. CD4 or CD8 identity was assigned to each bulk clonotype according to whether the clonotype was present at higher abundance in the sequenced CD4 repertoire or the sequenced CD8 repertoire. TCRdb redid the processing of the public reads, applying fastp at Q25 and MiXCR, and retained in-frame beta chains. Rows merge per CDR3 protein into single entries with the most common DNA and genes. Here the V and J calls rest on TCRdb's processing, not on the authors' analysis. In this sample the table shows over 200,000 distinct CDR3 sequences, around 6.7% of which occur a single time. Together, the top ten hold more than 0.85% of the sample.

This specimen consisted of CD4+ T cells sorted from PBMCs, obtained on the day of the yellow fever booster vaccination. The receptor comes from a man aged 25 to 40 who received the YFV17D yellow fever vaccine. The sequence joins TRBV19 to TRBJ2-5; the D gene assignment is ambiguous. The nucleotide sequence reads TGTGCCAGTAGTATAATTCCCCCGGGCCAAGAGACCCAGTACTTC. This translates into CASSIIPPGQETQYF.